These 6 T cell receptor beta chains came from one sample sequenced in a study of T-cell reconstitution after alpha-beta-depleted transplantation in children. Unique molecular identifiers were incorporated when the TCRbeta library was constructed. TCRdb reprocessed the PCR reads via MiXCR and lists one record per CDR3 protein. The sample carries 210,000 or so distinct CDR3 sequences, approximately 11% recorded once. The sample here was PBMCs, taken before TCRalphabeta/CD19-depleted stem cell transplant. Source of these receptors: a child younger than two with acute myeloid leukemia, due to receive a stem cell transplant.

This clonotype has a count of ten or more. The gene calls are TRBV27 and TRBJ2-2, with 7 bases that match TRBD2. This CDR3 region has 13 residues. The germline gives CDR1 MNHEY, CDR2 SMNVEV (reference sequence). The ends lost 11 bases at V and 7 bases at J; junction bases unmatched: 10. This chain's CDR3 is CARRAGKVGELFF. The CDR3 bases are TGTGCCCGACGAGCGGGAAAGGTCGGGGAGCTGTTTTTT.

This clonotype came up once. A much larger clone lies a single base off, so this may be a read error. The chain has TRBV27 and TRBJ2-2; 8 bases line up with TRBD2. The junction had 11 bases not matched to a gene; V was cut back by 2 bases and J by 3 bases. Germline CDR1 is MNHEY and CDR2 is SMNVEV (reference sequence). The CDR3 covers 18 residues. CDR3 sequence: CASSLRVGTRTHTGELFF. The CDR3 DNA reads as TGTGCCAGCAGTTTACGGGTCGGGACTAGAACCCACACCGGGGAGCTGTTTTTT.

Here the CDR3 reads CASSYPSRPAFF. DNA of the CDR3: TGTGCCAGCAGTTACCCGTCCCGACCGGCTTTCTTT. The J gene is TRBJ1-1, the V gene TRBV28; D call uncertain. The CDR3 covers 12 residues. Germline V gene data show CDR1 as MDHEN and CDR2 as SYDVKM. Between the trimmed V and J ends, which lost 4 bases and 11 bases, there was a span of 14 bases.

The table lists this clonotype with many counts. The chain couples TRBV5-5 to TRBJ2-5; 8 bases map to TRBD2. Germline V CDR1 and CDR2: SGHKS, YYEKEE (reference sequence). CDR3 length: 16 amino acids. J was trimmed by 2 bases and V by 4 bases; bases with no gene match: 10. The chain's CDR3 is CASSTYSGTRQETQYF. The CDR3 nucleotides are TGTGCCAGCAGCACGTATTCTGGGACTAGGCAAGAGACCCAGTACTTC. Full variable domain (rest looked up from reference TRBV5-5 and TRBJ2-5): DAGVTQSPTHLIKTRGQQVTLRCSPISGHKSVSWYQQVLGQGPQFIFQYYEKEERGRGNFPDRFSARQFPNYSSELNVNALLLGDSALYLCASSTYSGTRQETQYFGPGTRLLVL.

This clonotype was picked up many times. CDR3 bases: TGTGCCAGCAGCTCGGACAACACCGGGGAGCTGTTTTTT. Translating gives CASSSDNTGELFF. The chain links TRBV7-2 to TRBJ2-2; D gene uncertain. This CDR3 has 13 residues. Per the germline V gene, CDR1 is SGHTA and CDR2 is FQGNSA. Deletions cut 4 bases from V and 2 bases from J, with 5 bases between.

Many counts were recorded for this clonotype. CDR3 bases: TGTGCCAGCAGTTGGGCTGGGTCTCGAGCAACAGATACGCAGTATTTT. Translated, it gives CASSWAGSRATDTQYF. The genes are TRBV12-3 or TRBV12-4 and TRBJ2-3; D is uncertain. CDR3 length: 16 residues. With 4 bases removed from V and 3 bases from J, the gap between germline ends came to 17 bases.